A single sample gave rise to the 2 T cell receptor beta chains below, sequenced in a study of TIL therapy for anti-PD-1-resistant metastatic lung cancer. Sequencing used immunoSEQ v3. The protocol was immunoSEQ multiplex PCR, while the TCRdb copy is restricted to in-frame clones and leaves out a portion. Here the sample spans approximately 45,000 clones, roughly 85% being singletons. The sample's time point: pre-treatment sample, taken before nivolumab and TIL therapy. This specimen consisted of blood, obtained at baseline. These TCRs come from a man between 65 and 79 years old with non-small cell lung cancer.

The gene calls are TRBV7-7 and TRBJ2-7; 9 bases agree with TRBD1. The CDR3 totals 14 residues. Germline loops: CDR1 SSHAT, CDR2 FNYEAQ (reference sequence). With V trimmed by 5 bases and J by 7 bases, 9 bases remained unmatched. The CDR3 region has the DNA TGTGCCAGCAGCCTGACAGGGGGGTTGAGGGAGCAGTACTTC. This codes for CASSLTGGLREQYF.

This clone was recorded a few times. The chain has TRBV30 and TRBJ2-1; no firm D call. Trimming removed 0 bases at V and 8 bases at J, with 5 bases between. The length of the CDR3 is 11 residues. CDR1 is GTSNPN and CDR2 is SVGIG in the germline V gene (reference sequence). DNA of the CDR3: TGTGCCTGGAGTGTAGAGGATGAGCAGTTCTTC. It encodes CAWSVEDEQFF.